These 22 T cell receptor beta chains came from one sample sequenced in a study of blood T cell repertoires in COVID-19 (dated by TCRdb to 2018 to 2020). Preparation of the library involved the immunoSEQ multiplex PCR assay. TCRdb's version of the immuneACCESS table is confined to in-frame rearrangements and falls short of the full clone set. An unresolved V gene accounts for under half of the shortfall where checked; the remainder is of unknown origin. This sample holds about 70,000 clones; more than 70% were observed only once. 4.5% to 5.5% of the sample is taken by the ten largest. The sample taken for sequencing was peripheral blood. Source of these receptors: a man older than 75 with acute or convalescent COVID-19.

J is TRBJ2-3 and V is TRBV20-1; D is ambiguous. Germline V CDR1 and CDR2: DFQATT, SNEGSKA (reference sequence). V lost 6 bases to trimming and J lost 3 bases, with 4 bases between them. The CDR3 runs 10 residues. This CDR3 is CSAHTDTQYF. Here the CDR3 DNA reads TGCAGTGCCCATACAGATACGCAGTATTTT.

V is TRBV29-1 and J is TRBJ2-1; 10 positions match TRBD1. Germline V lookup: CDR1 SQVTM, CDR2 ANQGSEA. Losses at the gene ends were 7 bases for V and 10 bases for J; bases not matched to a gene: 13. The CDR3 sequence is 14 residues long. CDR3 amino acids: CSGGAGTGVREQFF. The CDR3 DNA reads TGCAGCGGGGGGGCCGGGACAGGGGTTCGGGAGCAGTTCTTC.

This clone showed up just a few times. The CDR3 loop is CASRSGGGASDTQYF. The CDR3 DNA sequence: TGTGCCAGCAGGTCTGGAGGGGGGGCCTCAGATACGCAGTATTTT. The rearrangement uses TRBV7-2 and TRBJ2-3; possible D gene TRBD2, 7 bases. This CDR3 spans 15 amino acids. The V gene lost 6 bases and the J gene lost 4 bases, with 17 bases spanning the gap. Germline V lookup: CDR1 SGHTA, CDR2 FQGNSA.

This chain connects TRBV28 to TRBJ1-5; possible D gene TRBD1, 5 bases. The CDR3 contains 14 residues. The germline gives CDR1 MDHEN, CDR2 SYDVKM. V was clipped by 10 bases and J by 1 base, with 14 bases between them. The CDR3 sequence is CATTLGGSNQPQHF. For the CDR3, the DNA is TGTGCCACCACTTTGGGGGGGAGCAATCAGCCCCAGCATTTT. The whole variable domain, filled in from reference TRBV28 and TRBJ1-5, reads DVKVTQSSRYLVKRTGEKVFLECVQDMDHENMFWYRQDPGLGLRLIYFSYDVKMKEKGDIPEGYSVSREKKERFSLILESASTNQTSMYLCATTLGGSNQPQHFGDGTRLSIL.

The chain carries TRBV24-1 and TRBJ1-5, with D possibly TRBD1 on 5 matching bases. V lost 3 bases and J 5 bases, leaving 16 bases between the germline ends. The CDR3 runs to 16 residues. Germline V gene lookup returns CDR1 KGHDR and CDR2 SFDVKD. The CDR3 loop reads CATSDPREVGHQPQHF. DNA of the CDR3: TGTGCCACCAGTGATCCGCGGGAAGTGGGGCATCAGCCCCAGCATTTT.

The J gene is TRBJ1-5, the V gene TRBV2; D possibly corresponds to TRBD1 (6 bases). This CDR3 is built from 12 residues. V lost 5 bases to trimming and J lost 7 bases, with 9 bases between them. Germline V gene lookup returns CDR1 SNHLY and CDR2 FYNNEI. The CDR3 DNA reads as TGTGCCAGCAGTCAGGGGATACAGCCCCAGCATTTT. It translates to CASSQGIQPQHF.

The CDR3 protein is CASSSDGADTQYF. The CDR3 DNA is TGTGCCAGCAGCTCCGACGGGGCAGATACGCAGTATTTT. This sequence joins TRBV11-3 and TRBJ2-3; a weak D match, TRBD2 (5 bases). Looked up from germline, CDR1 is SGHNT and CDR2 is YENEEA. Deletions cut 4 bases from V and 4 bases from J, with 9 bases between. The CDR3 has 13 residues.

The chain links TRBV28 to TRBJ2-1; D perhaps matches TRBD1 (5 bases). Deletions cut 9 bases from V and 6 bases from J, with 15 bases between. The germline gives CDR1 MDHEN, CDR2 SYDVKM. CDR3 length: 13 residues. CDR3 coding DNA: TGTGCCAGTCTTCCCCTAGGGGCCAATGAGCAGTTCTTC. Translated, it gives CASLPLGANEQFF.

The rearrangement links TRBV5-8 to TRBJ1-5; D might be TRBD1 (6 bases). The CDR3 spans 15 residues. CDR1 SGHTS and CDR2 YDEGEE come from the germline V gene. V lost 7 bases, J lost 2 bases, and 16 bases lay in between. DNA for the CDR3: TGTGCCAGCCCTAGAATAGGGGGAGGCAATCAGCCCCAGCATTTT. Protein product: CASPRIGGGNQPQHF.

The chain uses TRBV19 and TRBJ2-1; 7 positions agree with TRBD1. The junction had 6 bases not matched to a gene; V was cut back by 0 bases and J by 1 base. Looked up from germline, CDR1 is LNHDA and CDR2 is SQIVND (reference sequence). This CDR3 is built from 17 residues. The CDR3 DNA follows: TGTGCCAGTAGTATAGATACCGGGACAGAGTCCTACAATGAGCAGTTCTTC. Translated: CASSIDTGTESYNEQFF.

V gene TRBV28 combines with J gene TRBJ1-2; the match to TRBD1 covers 9 bases. Germline V gives CDR1 MDHEN, CDR2 SYDVKM. This CDR3 spans 14 amino acids. V shed 5 bases, J shed 2 bases, and the junction held 3 bases outside the gene matches. CDR3 sequence reads: CASSPGQGNYGYTF. In DNA form, the CDR3 reads TGTGCCAGCAGTCCAGGACAGGGGAACTATGGCTACACCTTC.

This clone has only a few counts. V usage is TRBV28 and J usage is TRBJ2-7; D not resolved. Per the germline V gene, CDR1 is MDHEN and CDR2 is SYDVKM. The CDR3 has 15 residues. The V end was cut by 4 bases, the J end by 3 bases, with 16 bases between. CDR3 DNA sequence: TGTGCCAGCAGTTCCTCAGCCCCCGAGGTCTACGAGCAGTACTTC. This sequence encodes CASSSSAPEVYEQYF.

This clone came up a few times. The chain is built from TRBV5-5 and TRBJ2-1, with TRBD2 identical over 9 bases. After removal of 0 bases from V and 3 bases from J, the junction contained 13 bases not matched to a gene. Germline-derived CDR1 and CDR2 are SGHKS and YYEKEE (reference sequence). This CDR3 region has 19 residues. The CDR3 nucleotides read TGTGCCAGCAGCTTGGAGTCGCCCCTAGCGGGAACTTTCTACAATGAGCAGTTCTTC. It is translated as CASSLESPLAGTFYNEQFF.

The V call is TRBV5-1, the J call TRBJ1-1; possible D gene TRBD1, 5 bases. Per germline, CDR1 SGHRS and CDR2 YFSETQ. This CDR3 contains 14 residues. The V gene lost 2 bases and the J gene lost 5 bases, with 13 bases spanning the gap. CDR3 sequence reads: CASSFMAGQTEAFF. The CDR3 DNA is TGCGCCAGCAGCTTCATGGCGGGGCAAACTGAAGCTTTCTTT.

The rearrangement links TRBV19 to TRBJ2-2, with TRBD1 as a possible D gene (6 bases). The CDR3 is made up of 17 amino acids. From germline, CDR1 is LNHDA and CDR2 SQIVND (reference sequence). Trimming left V 2 bases short and J 5 bases short, with 18 bases between. The CDR3 region has the DNA TGTGCCAGTAGTATATTTCAAGGACAGCCGAGGACCGGGGAGCTGTTTTTT. This sequence encodes CASSIFQGQPRTGELFF.

The chain carries TRBV4-3 and TRBJ2-2, with D possibly matching TRBD2 (7 bases). V shed 1 base and J shed 0 bases, with 18 bases lying between them. The CDR3 spans 19 residues. The germline gives CDR1 LGHNA, CDR2 YSLEER. The CDR3 reads CASSQGGWGGYANTGELFF. The CDR3 region has the DNA TGCGCCAGCAGCCAAGGGGGATGGGGGGGCTACGCGAACACCGGGGAGCTGTTTTTT.

The chain carries TRBV6-5 and TRBJ1-4; D is possibly TRBD1 (6 bases). CDR1 MNHEY and CDR2 SVGAGI come from the germline V gene. This CDR3 has 13 residues. Trimming removed 9 bases from V and 3 bases from J, with 11 bases in between. CDR3 amino acids: CASIGGPNEKLFF. CDR3 DNA sequence: TGTGCCAGTATAGGGGGACCTAATGAAAAACTGTTTTTT.

V usage is TRBV7-2 and J usage is TRBJ2-7; possible D gene TRBD1, 6 bases. This CDR3 comprises 14 residues. Germline assignment: CDR1 SGHTA and CDR2 FQGNSA. V lost 6 bases to trimming and J lost 0 bases, with 12 bases between them. The CDR3 is CASSNNRVSYEQYF. The DNA of the CDR3 is TGTGCCAGCAGTAATAACAGGGTCTCCTACGAGCAGTACTTC. Variable domain in full (rest from reference TRBV7-2 and TRBJ2-7): GAGVSQSPSNKVTEKGKDVELRCDPISGHTALYWYRQSLGQGLEFLIYFQGNSAPDKSGLPSDRFSAERTGGSVSTLTIQRTQQEDSAVYLCASSNNRVSYEQYFGPGTRLTVT.

The chain recombines TRBV4-2 with TRBJ2-1; 9 bases are a match to TRBD1. The length of the CDR3 is 17 residues. Per germline, CDR1 LGHNA and CDR2 YNFKEQ. Trimming at V came to 4 bases and at J to 1 base, leaving 8 bases not matched to a gene. CDR3 DNA: TGTGCCAGCAGCCCACAAGGGGGGACAGGGTCCTACAATGAGCAGTTCTTC. This gives the protein CASSPQGGTGSYNEQFF.

V usage is TRBV7-6 and J usage is TRBJ1-6, with TRBD1 matching 11 bases. Trimming took 6 bases from V and 6 from J; bases not matched to a gene: 4. In germline, CDR1 is SGHVS, CDR2 FNYEAQ. This CDR3 has 15 amino acids. This CDR3 reads CASSMGQGVNSPLHF. The CDR3 nucleotides read TGTGCCAGCAGTATGGGACAGGGGGTTAATTCACCCCTCCACTTT.

The chain employs TRBV7-3 and TRBJ2-2; D is uncertain. Looked up from germline, CDR1 is SGHTA and CDR2 is FQGTGA. The CDR3 contains 14 residues. Deletions cut 6 bases from V and 0 bases from J, with 8 bases between. The CDR3 nucleotides are TGTGCCAGCAGGAACAGTGCGAACACCGGGGAGCTGTTTTTT. It specifies CASRNSANTGELFF.

The V and J genes are TRBV5-8 and TRBJ1-5; no reliable D call. CDR3 size: 13 residues. Looked up from germline, CDR1 is SGHTS and CDR2 is YDEGEE. The ends were cut back, 4 bases at V and 4 bases at J, with 9 bases in the middle. In DNA form, the CDR3 reads TGTGCCAGCAGCCCGACGGGGAATCAGCCCCAGCATTTT. Translating it yields CASSPTGNQPQHF.